A selection of T cell receptor beta chains follows, all from one sample in a study of T cell changes during pregnancy in multiple sclerosis. Repertoires were generated with immunoSEQ multiplex PCR, while TCRdb's copy carries only in-frame clones and drops some. The data contain tens of thousands of clones, 80% to 90% of them singletons. Sample: peripheral blood, taken before pregnancy. The receptors here all came from a female donor with multiple sclerosis, enrolled in a pregnancy study. The CDR3 runs from the conserved cysteine through the conserved F or W. Fields, in order: D gene, J gene, V gene, CDR3 length, clone size, CDR3 protein, CDR3 DNA. The D gene is left open where the match is weak. For some rows the clone size is stated as once, few or many, or as a class when expanded; others skip it.

-,TRBJ2-4,TRBV5-6,15,-,CASRGGPNAKNIQYF,TGTGCCAGCAGAGGAGGGCCTAATGCCAAAAACATTCAGTACTTC
-,TRBJ1-3,TRBV19,16,once,CASSIQAANSGNTIYF,TGTGCCAGTAGTATTCAGGCTGCAAACTCTGGAAACACCATATATTTT
TRBD2,TRBJ2-3,TRBV6-5,15,-,CASSRTSGGPDTQYF,TGTGCCAGCAGCCGGACTAGCGGGGGCCCAGATACGCAGTATTTT
TRBD1,TRBJ2-1,TRBV25-1,14,-,CASSPGQGRNEQFF,TGTGCCAGCAGTCCGGGACAGGGCCGTAATGAGCAGTTCTTC
TRBD1,TRBJ1-2,TRBV29-1,14,-,CSVFGQGLLYGYTF,TGCAGCGTATTTGGACAGGGGCTACTATATGGCTACACCTTC
-,TRBJ1-4,TRBV28,14,once,CASSTSRENEKLFF,TGTGCCAGCAGTACCAGCAGGGAAAATGAAAAACTGTTTTTT
-,TRBJ1-4,TRBV2,14,-,CASTKGDGVEKLFF,TGTGCCAGCACTAAGGGGGATGGAGTAGAAAAACTGTTTTTT
-,TRBJ2-3,TRBV29-1,11,-,CSGERGSGQYF,TGCAGCGGAGAGAGAGGATCGGGGCAGTATTTT
-,TRBJ1-4,TRBV7-8,17,-,CASSSLRGGTTNEKLFF,TGTGCCAGCAGCTCTCTCAGGGGCGGAACAACTAATGAAAAACTGTTTTTT
TRBD1,TRBJ1-2,TRBV7-9,14,-,CASSLRGPAYGYTF,TGTGCCAGCAGCTTGAGGGGGCCGGCCTATGGCTACACCTTC
-,TRBJ2-5,TRBV30,12,few,CAWTTDESSVYF,TGTGCCTGGACGACCGATGAATCAAGCGTGTACTTC
-,TRBJ2-7,TRBV30,12,-,CALGEEVYEQYF,TGTGCCCTTGGGGAGGAGGTCTACGAGCAGTACTTC
-,TRBJ1-1,TRBV28,15,-,CASLGPGQWSTEAFF,TGTGCCAGCTTAGGTCCAGGGCAGTGGAGCACTGAAGCTTTCTTT
TRBD1,TRBJ2-7,TRBV6-5,16,-,CASSYSTGKVYYEQYF,TGTGCCAGCAGTTACTCGACAGGGAAAGTTTACTACGAGCAGTACTTC
-,TRBJ1-1,TRBV7-9,15,few,CASSPRDMVYTEAFF,TGTGCCAGCAGCCCGAGAGACATGGTCTACACTGAAGCTTTCTTT
-,TRBJ2-1,TRBV28,14,-,CASSFLGGSNEQFF,TGTGCCAGCAGTTTCCTCGGGGGAAGCAATGAGCAGTTCTTC
-,TRBJ1-2,TRBV27,14,-,CASSPGGGHYGYTF,TGTGCCAGCAGTCCGGGCGGGGGACACTATGGCTACACCTTC
TRBD1,TRBJ1-3,TRBV19,15,-,CASSTPDRAGNTIYF,TGTGCCAGTAGTACTCCTGACAGGGCCGGAAACACCATATATTTT
-,TRBJ1-5,TRBV19,15,few,CASSILGAGDQPQHF,TGTGCCAGTAGTATACTTGGGGCAGGCGATCAGCCCCAGCATTTT
-,TRBJ2-5,TRBV7-8,14,-,CASSSDRLQETQYF,TGTGCCAGCAGCTCCGACAGGCTCCAAGAGACCCAGTACTTC
TRBD1,TRBJ2-7,TRBV12-5,16,-,CASGLVLGQGPYEQYF,TGTGCTAGTGGTTTGGTACTAGGACAGGGCCCCTACGAGCAGTACTTC
-,TRBJ1-1,TRBV9,11,-,CASSDLGEAFF,TGTGCCAGCAGCGATCTCGGGGAAGCTTTCTTT
TRBD1,TRBJ2-7,TRBV27,13,once,CASAYKGAGEQYF,TGTGCCAGCGCCTACAAGGGGGCGGGCGAGCAGTACTTC
-,TRBJ2-7,TRBV7-6,15,few,CASSLVRRFSYEQYF,TGTGCCAGCAGCTTAGTACGGCGGTTCTCCTACGAGCAGTACTTC
-,TRBJ2-7,TRBV30,12,-,CAWSVVKTEQYF,TGTGCCTGGAGTGTAGTAAAAACAGAGCAGTACTTC
-,TRBJ1-1,TRBV30,12,-,CAWTAGDAEAFF,TGTGCCTGGACCGCGGGAGACGCCGAAGCTTTCTTT
-,TRBJ1-3,TRBV6-1,14,-,CASSEQHSGNTIYF,TGTGCCAGCAGTGAACAACACTCTGGAAACACCATATATTTT
-,TRBJ2-3,TRBV7-2,13,-,CASSLQGQDTQYF,TGTGCCAGCAGCTTACAGGGGCAAGATACGCAGTATTTT
-,TRBJ2-1,TRBV18,14,-,CASSPIQTSWEQFF,TGTGCCAGCTCACCAATCCAGACTAGTTGGGAGCAGTTCTTC
-,TRBJ1-6,TRBV4-3,16,-,CASSQDPKSNNSPLHF,TGCGCCAGCAGCCAAGATCCAAAAAGCAATAATTCACCCCTCCACTTT
-,TRBJ2-1,TRBV18,16,-,CASSPVFSGSYNEQFF,TGTGCCAGCTCACCGGTGTTTAGCGGCAGCTACAATGAGCAGTTCTTC
-,TRBJ2-7,TRBV27,15,-,CASTQGGAGTGEQYF,TGTGCCAGCACCCAAGGGGGGGCAGGGACGGGGGAGCAGTACTTC
-,TRBJ1-6,TRBV2,16,few,CASSETVAGIGSPLHF,TGTGCCAGCAGTGAAACCGTGGCAGGGATCGGTTCACCCCTCCACTTT
-,TRBJ1-6,TRBV6-6,16,-,CASSLIPQDYNSPLHF,TGTGCCAGCAGCCTAATCCCACAGGATTATAATTCACCCCTCCACTTT
-,TRBJ1-1,TRBV7-3,13,-,CASSLNTNTEAFF,TGTGCCAGCAGCTTAAACACGAACACTGAAGCTTTCTTT
TRBD2,TRBJ2-1,TRBV4-2,17,-,CASSQDHGSGRPNEQFF,TGTGCCAGCAGCCAAGATCATGGTAGCGGGAGGCCAAATGAGCAGTTCTTC
TRBD1,TRBJ2-1,TRBV7-9,14,few,CASSSSGTVNEQFF,TGTGCCAGCAGCTCCTCCGGGACAGTCAATGAGCAGTTCTTC
TRBD1,TRBJ1-2,TRBV5-1,15,-,CASSASTGVNYGYTF,TGCGCCAGCAGCGCGTCGACAGGGGTGAACTATGGCTACACCTTC
TRBD1,TRBJ1-2,TRBV7-8,12,-,CASSPLYRGYTF,TGTGCCAGCAGCCCGCTCTACAGGGGTTACACCTTC
-,TRBJ1-2,TRBV7-2,15,-,CASSFLRDKTYGYTF,TGTGCCAGCAGCTTTCTTCGCGACAAGACCTATGGCTACACCTTC
TRBD2,TRBJ2-7,TRBV5-1,16,-,CASSLVLAGAAYEQYF,TGCGCCAGCAGCTTGGTGTTAGCGGGAGCAGCCTACGAGCAGTACTTC
-,TRBJ1-2,TRBV5-8,14,-,CASSSRTVNYGYTF,TGTGCCAGCAGCTCCCGGACAGTCAACTATGGCTACACCTTC
TRBD1,TRBJ1-5,TRBV11-2,14,-,CASSSRQGDQPQHF,TGTGCCAGCAGCTCTAGACAGGGAGACCAGCCCCAGCATTTT
TRBD2,TRBJ2-1,TRBV14,15,-,CASSLLAGAHNEQFF,TGTGCCAGCAGCCTTCTAGCGGGGGCGCACAATGAGCAGTTCTTC
TRBD2,TRBJ2-2,TRBV10-2,15,-,CASSESWTSTGELFF,TGCGCCAGCAGTGAGTCGTGGACTAGCACCGGGGAGCTGTTTTTT
TRBD2,TRBJ2-5,TRBV13,17,-,CASSSQTSGIPKETQYF,TGTGCCAGCAGCTCACAGACTAGCGGGATACCAAAAGAGACCCAGTACTTC
TRBD1,TRBJ2-7,TRBV27,16,-,CASSLYPGQGSYEQYF,TGTGCCAGCAGTTTATATCCGGGACAGGGCTCCTACGAGCAGTACTTC
-,TRBJ2-1,TRBV6-6,15,-,CASHGPFETGDEQFF,TGTGCCAGCCATGGGCCTTTTGAGACGGGGGATGAGCAGTTCTTC
-,TRBJ1-1,TRBV5-8,16,-,CASSFGWVRANTEAFF,TGTGCCAGCAGCTTTGGGTGGGTGAGGGCGAACACTGAAGCTTTCTTT
-,TRBJ1-6,TRBV7-7,13,-,CASSLDRNSPLHF,TGTGCCAGCAGCTTAGATCGGAATTCACCCCTCCACTTT
-,TRBJ2-7,TRBV5-1,14,-,CASSLGATDYEQYF,TGCGCCAGCAGCTTGGGTGCGACAGACTACGAGCAGTACTTC
-,TRBJ1-5,TRBV30,13,-,CAWSVQDGQPQHF,TGTGCCTGGAGTGTACAGGACGGTCAGCCCCAGCATTTT
TRBD1,TRBJ1-2,TRBV29-1,10,once,CSVLQGGYTF,TGCAGCGTTTTACAGGGGGGCTACACCTTC